Included here is one T cell receptor beta chain sequence, with context. Its antigen is still unknown. Relapse was seen in all patients after autologous stem cell transplantation, and brentuximab vedotin exposure was variable. This sample is part of a study of PD-1 blockade in classical Hodgkin lymphoma. Study-wide findings and caveats: Complete responders matched newly diagnosed patients in baseline diversity. The causes of the repertoire differences, possibly disease activity or prior therapy, remain undefined. Reported baseline diversity: healthy donors highest, relapsed/refractory patients lowest.

Assay: immunoSEQ multiplex PCR; the TCRdb copy retains only in-frame clones and omits some. This table holds 95,000 to 100,000 clones, approximately 90% found once. CDR3 length: 14 amino acids. Per germline, CDR1 LGHNA and CDR2 YSLEER. Trimming took off 0 bases at V and 1 base at J, with 6 bases between the two ends. The starting material was peripheral blood mononuclear cells (PBMCs), obtained before the second cycle of nivolumab. The V call is TRBV4-3, the J call TRBJ1-2; D remains ambiguous. The receptor's source is a human donor with classical Hodgkin lymphoma. In nucleotides, the CDR3 is TGCGCCAGCAGCCAAGAGGATCGTAACTATGGCTACACCTTC. This codes for CASSQEDRNYGYTF.